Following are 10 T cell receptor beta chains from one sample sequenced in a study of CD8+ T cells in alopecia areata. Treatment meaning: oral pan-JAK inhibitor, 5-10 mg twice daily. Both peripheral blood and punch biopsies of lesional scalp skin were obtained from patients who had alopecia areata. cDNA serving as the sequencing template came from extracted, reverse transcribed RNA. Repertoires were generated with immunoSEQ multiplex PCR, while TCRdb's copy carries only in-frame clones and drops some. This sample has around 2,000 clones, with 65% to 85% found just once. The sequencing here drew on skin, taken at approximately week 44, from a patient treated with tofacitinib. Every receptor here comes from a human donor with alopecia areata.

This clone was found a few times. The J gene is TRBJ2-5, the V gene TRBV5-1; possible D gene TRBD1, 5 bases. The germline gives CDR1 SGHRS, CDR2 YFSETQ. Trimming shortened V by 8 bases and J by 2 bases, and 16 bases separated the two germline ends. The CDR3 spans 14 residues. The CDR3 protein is CASKRDSQQETQYF. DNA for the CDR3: TGCGCCAGTAAACGTGACAGCCAACAAGAGACCCAGTACTTC.

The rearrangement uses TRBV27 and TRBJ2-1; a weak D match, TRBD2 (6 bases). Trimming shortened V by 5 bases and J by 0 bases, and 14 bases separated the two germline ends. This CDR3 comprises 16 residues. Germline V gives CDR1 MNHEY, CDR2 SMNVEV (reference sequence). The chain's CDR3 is CASSPPRGSSYNEQFF. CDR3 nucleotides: TGTGCCAGCAGTCCCCCTCGGGGGAGCTCCTACAATGAGCAGTTCTTC.

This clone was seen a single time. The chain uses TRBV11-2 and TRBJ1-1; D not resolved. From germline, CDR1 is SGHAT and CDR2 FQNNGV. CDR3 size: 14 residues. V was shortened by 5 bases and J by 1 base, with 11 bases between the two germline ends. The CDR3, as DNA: TGTGCCAGCAGCCCGCCCCGTACGAACACTGAAGCTTTCTTT. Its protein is CASSPPRTNTEAFF.

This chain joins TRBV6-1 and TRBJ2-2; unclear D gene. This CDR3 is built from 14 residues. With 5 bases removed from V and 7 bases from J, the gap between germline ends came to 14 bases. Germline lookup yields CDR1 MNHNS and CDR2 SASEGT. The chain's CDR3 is CASSPQNVDGELFF. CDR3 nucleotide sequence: TGTGCCAGCAGTCCCCAGAACGTTGACGGGGAGCTGTTTTTT.

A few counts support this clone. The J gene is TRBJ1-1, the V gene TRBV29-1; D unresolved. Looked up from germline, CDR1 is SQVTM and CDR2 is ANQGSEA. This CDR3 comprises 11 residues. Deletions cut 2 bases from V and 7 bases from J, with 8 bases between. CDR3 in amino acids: CSVENWDEAFF. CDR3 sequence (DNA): TGCAGCGTTGAAAACTGGGATGAAGCTTTCTTT.

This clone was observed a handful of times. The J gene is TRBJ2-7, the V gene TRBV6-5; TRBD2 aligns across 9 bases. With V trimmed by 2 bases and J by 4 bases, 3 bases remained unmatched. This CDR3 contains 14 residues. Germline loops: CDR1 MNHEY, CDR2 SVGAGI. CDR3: CASSYAGGKYEQYF. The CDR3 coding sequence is TGTGCCAGCAGTTACGCGGGGGGGAAGTACGAGCAGTACTTC.

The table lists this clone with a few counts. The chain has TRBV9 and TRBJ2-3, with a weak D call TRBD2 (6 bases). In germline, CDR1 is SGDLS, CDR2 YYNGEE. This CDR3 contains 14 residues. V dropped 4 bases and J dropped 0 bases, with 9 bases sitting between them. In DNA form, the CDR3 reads TGTGCCAGCAGCATGGGGGGAAGCACAGATACGCAGTATTTT. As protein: CASSMGGSTDTQYF.

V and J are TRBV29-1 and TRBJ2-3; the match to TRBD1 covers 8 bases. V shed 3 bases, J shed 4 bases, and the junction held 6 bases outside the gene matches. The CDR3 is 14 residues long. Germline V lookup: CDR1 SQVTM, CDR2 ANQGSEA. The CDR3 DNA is TGCAGCGTTGAGACAGGGGATGGGTCAGATACGCAGTATTTT. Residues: CSVETGDGSDTQYF.

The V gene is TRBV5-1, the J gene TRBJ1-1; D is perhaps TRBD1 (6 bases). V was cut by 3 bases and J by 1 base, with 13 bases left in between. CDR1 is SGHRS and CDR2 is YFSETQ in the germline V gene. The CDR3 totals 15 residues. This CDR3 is CASSSRGQQNTEAFF. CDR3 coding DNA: TGCGCCAGCAGCTCCAGGGGTCAGCAGAACACTGAAGCTTTCTTT.

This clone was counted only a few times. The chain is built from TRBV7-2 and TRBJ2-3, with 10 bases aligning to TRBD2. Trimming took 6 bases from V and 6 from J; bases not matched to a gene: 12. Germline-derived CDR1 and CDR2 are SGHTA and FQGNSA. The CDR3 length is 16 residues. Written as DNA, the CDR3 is TGTGCCAGCAGATGGTCATCTAGCGGGGGTACGGATACGCAGTATTTT. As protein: CASRWSSSGGTDTQYF.